Each of the 21 T cell receptor beta chains below was sequenced from the same sample in a study of cytotoxic CD8 clonotypes in ibrutinib-treated CLL. TCRdb's copy holds only in-frame clones and misses some; the assay was immunoSEQ multiplex PCR. The sample has approximately 320,000 clones, roughly two thirds seen once. Sequences were derived from PBMCs, sampled after 36 months of ibrutinib treatment. The receptor set was obtained from a human donor with chronic lymphocytic leukemia.

V usage is TRBV27 and J usage is TRBJ2-5; a possible D gene is TRBD2 (6 bases). The CDR3 extends over 14 amino acids. Trimming removed 2 bases from V and 5 bases from J, with 12 bases in between. Per the germline V gene, CDR1 is MNHEY and CDR2 is SMNVEV (reference sequence). The CDR3 region is CASSLRGSRETQYF. The CDR3 DNA is TGTGCCAGCAGTTTACGGGGGTCCCGGGAGACCCAGTACTTC.

V gene TRBV9 combines with J gene TRBJ2-1; D possibly matches TRBD1 or TRBD2 (5 bases each). The CDR3 has 15 amino acids. Trimming shortened V by 2 bases and J by 2 bases, and 11 bases separated the two germline ends. Germline V gene lookup returns CDR1 SGDLS and CDR2 YYNGEE. CDR3 protein: CASSVGTLAYNEQFF. Here the CDR3 DNA reads TGTGCCAGCAGCGTCGGGACGCTCGCCTACAATGAGCAGTTCTTC.

V gene TRBV6-4 combines with J gene TRBJ2-4, with TRBD1 matching 11 bases. CDR3 size: 17 residues. The J segment lost 3 bases and the V segment lost 11 bases, leaving 15 bases of the junction unmatched. Looked up from germline, CDR1 is MRHNA and CDR2 is SNTAGT. CDR3: CARERTGGPWVKNIQYF. The CDR3 DNA is TGTGCCCGGGAGCGGACAGGGGGCCCGTGGGTCAAAAACATTCAGTACTTC.

V is TRBV7-3 and J is TRBJ2-7; 9 positions match TRBD1. Per germline, CDR1 SGHTA and CDR2 FQGTGA. The trim removed 10 bases at V and 0 bases at J, leaving 13 bases unmatched. This CDR3 has 16 residues. CDR3 amino acids: CATKLAGTGNSYEQYF. The CDR3 bases are TGTGCCACCAAACTAGCCGGGACAGGGAACTCCTACGAGCAGTACTTC.

V is TRBV29-1 and J is TRBJ2-7; D not resolved. V was trimmed by 5 bases and J by 6 bases, leaving 8 bases between them. CDR3 length equals 10 residues. Germline V gene sequence: CDR1 SQVTM, CDR2 ANQGSEA. DNA for the CDR3: TGCAGCGTTCTCGCTTCCGAGCAGTACTTC. Encoded protein: CSVLASEQYF.

Only a few counts were recorded for this clone. The chain links TRBV2 to TRBJ2-7; D unresolved. The germline V gene encodes CDR1 SNHLY and CDR2 FYNNEI. Trimming cost V 4 bases and J 0 bases, with 13 bases left between them. There are 15 residues in the CDR3. The CDR3 DNA is TGTGCCAGCAGTGCAGGAGACCCGAGCTCCTACGAGCAGTACTTC. This translates into CASSAGDPSSYEQYF. Complete variable domain (other parts from reference TRBV2 and TRBJ2-7): EPEVTQTPSHQVTQMGQEVILRCVPISNHLYFYWYRQILGQKVEFLVSFYNNEISEKSEIFDDQFSVERPDGSNFTLKIRSTKLEDSAMYFCASSAGDPSSYEQYFGPGTRLTVT.

The chain is built from TRBV15 and TRBJ2-3, with TRBD1 identical over 7 bases. Germline trimming cut 0 bases from V and 6 bases from J; bases unmatched to any gene: 6. This CDR3 has 15 amino acids. CDR1 is LNHNV, CDR2 YYDKDF, per germline (reference sequence). As DNA, the CDR3 is TGTGCCACCAGCAGAGAGGACCTCAGGGGGGATACGCAGTATTTT. Translating gives CATSREDLRGDTQYF.

This chain links TRBV27 with TRBJ2-5; 10 bases line up with TRBD1. The CDR3 sequence is 17 residues long. With 2 bases clipped from V and 2 bases from J, the junction kept 8 bases outside the gene matches. Germline-derived CDR1 and CDR2 are MNHEY and SMNVEV (reference sequence). CDR3 in amino acids: CASSLPHGQGVQETQYF. In DNA, the CDR3 is TGTGCCAGCAGTTTACCCCATGGACAGGGGGTTCAAGAGACCCAGTACTTC.

The rearrangement joins TRBV15 to TRBJ2-3; TRBD2 matches 7 bases. CDR3 size: 17 residues. V shed 1 base, J shed 0 bases, and the junction held 7 bases outside the gene matches. In germline, CDR1 is LNHNV, CDR2 YYDKDF (reference sequence). CDR3 nucleotide sequence: TGTGCCACCAGCAGAGTTAGACTAGCTGATAGCACAGATACGCAGTATTTT. Its translation is CATSRVRLADSTDTQYF.

DNA for the CDR3: TGCGCCAGCAGCCAAGAGACCCAAGGGAGATCACCCCTCCACTTT. Protein: CASSQETQGRSPLHF. The chain links TRBV4-1 to TRBJ1-6; no clear D. The CDR3 consists of 15 residues. Germline loops: CDR1 MGHRA, CDR2 YSYEKL. The ends were cut back, 0 bases at V and 10 bases at J, with 13 bases in the middle.

This clone has only one observation. This chain links TRBV7-2 with TRBJ2-3, with TRBD2 as a possible D gene (6 bases). This CDR3 is 14 amino acids long. V was cut by 1 base and J by 1 base, with 6 bases left in between. Per germline, CDR1 SGHTA and CDR2 FQGNSA. The CDR3 protein is CASSLVAGTDTQYF. Here the CDR3 DNA reads TGTGCCAGCAGCTTAGTAGCGGGCACAGATACGCAGTATTTT. Full variable domain (rest looked up from reference TRBV7-2 and TRBJ2-3): GAGVSQSPSNKVTEKGKDVELRCDPISGHTALYWYRQSLGQGLEFLIYFQGNSAPDKSGLPSDRFSAERTGGSVSTLTIQRTQQEDSAVYLCASSLVAGTDTQYFGPGTRLTVL.

V is TRBV2 and J is TRBJ1-2, with 7 bases lining up with TRBD1. The germline V gene encodes CDR1 SNHLY and CDR2 FYNNEI. CDR3 length equals 16 residues. Germline trimming cut 6 bases from V and 4 bases from J; bases unmatched to any gene: 14. The CDR3, as DNA: TGTGCCAGCAGCCCCTATACAGGGGTCGGAGGCTATGGCTACACCTTC. It is translated as CASSPYTGVGGYGYTF.

The sample holds a few counts of this clone. The chain uses TRBV23-1 and TRBJ1-2; unclear D gene. TRBV23-1 is identified as an open reading frame with a role that is uncertain. The CDR3 extends over 14 amino acids. V was trimmed by 6 bases and J by 0 bases, leaving 11 bases between them. CDR3 nucleotide sequence: TGCGCCAGCAGGTTGGGGAGAGCTAACTATGGCTACACCTTC. This gives the protein CASRLGRANYGYTF.

The chain employs TRBV4-1 and TRBJ2-2, with D possibly TRBD1 on 6 matching bases. V was shortened by 4 bases and J by 0 bases, with 12 bases between the two germline ends. From germline, CDR1 is MGHRA and CDR2 YSYEKL. This CDR3 has 16 residues. CDR3 residues: CASSPSGASNTGELFF. In DNA, the CDR3 is TGCGCCAGCAGCCCGTCAGGGGCCTCGAACACCGGGGAGCTGTTTTTT.

This clone was counted a few times. The V and J genes are TRBV5-6 and TRBJ1-5, with D uncertain. CDR3 length: 14 residues. The germline V gene has CDR1 SGHDT and CDR2 YYEEEE. V was shortened by 6 bases and J by 5 bases, with 15 bases between the two germline ends. The CDR3 sequence is CASTHSIEDQPQHF. In DNA, the CDR3 is TGTGCCAGCACCCATTCGATTGAAGATCAGCCCCAGCATTTT.

This clone was found once. The rearrangement links TRBV4-1 to TRBJ2-3; D is undetermined. V lost 2 bases, J lost 2 bases, and 8 bases lay in between. Germline CDR1 reads MGHRA; CDR2 reads YSYEKL. CDR3 length: 14 residues. CDR3 DNA sequence: TGCGCCAGCAGCCAAATTAATCCCACAGATACGCAGTATTTT. Amino acid sequence: CASSQINPTDTQYF.

The chain combines TRBV4-3 with TRBJ1-5; 12 nucleotides align to TRBD1. The CDR3 length is 18 residues. Germline V CDR1 and CDR2: LGHNA, YSLEER. The V segment lost 0 bases and the J segment 3 bases; nucleotides outside the gene matches: 6. The CDR3 region has the DNA TGCGCCAGCAGCCAAGATCTCCGGGACAGGGGGCACAATCAGCCCCAGCATTTT. The encoded protein is CASSQDLRDRGHNQPQHF.

This clone was counted once. CDR3 nucleotide sequence: TGCGCCAGCAGCTTGAGGGCAGGGAAAGAGACCCAGTACTTC. Encoded protein: CASSLRAGKETQYF. The chain combines TRBV4-3 with TRBJ2-5; D tentatively fits TRBD1 or TRBD2 (5 bases each). The V gene's germline CDR1 is LGHNA and CDR2 YSLEER. Trimming removed 5 bases from V and 3 bases from J, with 13 bases in between. This CDR3 region has 14 residues.

The chain links TRBV18 to TRBJ2-7; TRBD2 might be the D (6 bases). The CDR3 totals 13 residues. Between the trimmed V and J ends, which lost 2 bases and 6 bases, there was a span of 11 bases. CDR1 and CDR2 from the germline V gene are KGHSH and LQKENI. Written as DNA, the CDR3 is TGTGCCAGCTCACCAAGGAGGGGCCCCGAGCAGTACTTC. Protein sequence: CASSPRRGPEQYF. Using reference TRBV18 and TRBJ2-7 for the parts outside the CDR3, the full variable domain is NAGVMQNPRHLVRRRGQEARLRCSPMKGHSHVYWYRQLPEEGLKFMVYLQKENIIDESGMPKERFSAEFPKEGPSILRIQQVVRGDSAAYFCASSPRRGPEQYFGPGTRLTVT.

The rearrangement joins TRBV11-2 to TRBJ2-7; unclear D gene. Trimming took 5 bases from V and 7 from J, leaving 12 bases between them. Germline V gene lookup returns CDR1 SGHAT and CDR2 FQNNGV. The CDR3 contains 12 residues. The CDR3 protein is CASSPIMGEQYF. CDR3 sequence (DNA): TGTGCCAGCAGCCCAATAATGGGAGAGCAGTACTTC.

This rearrangement joins TRBV9 to TRBJ1-3; D is possibly TRBD1 (6 bases). The CDR3 spans 15 residues. Germline V CDR1 and CDR2: SGDLS, YYNGEE. Trimming pared 2 bases from V and 3 bases from J, leaving 12 bases between. CDR3 sequence (DNA): TGTGCCAGCAGCGTCGCAGGGGCTAGTGGAAACACCATATATTTT. Translating gives CASSVAGASGNTIYF.